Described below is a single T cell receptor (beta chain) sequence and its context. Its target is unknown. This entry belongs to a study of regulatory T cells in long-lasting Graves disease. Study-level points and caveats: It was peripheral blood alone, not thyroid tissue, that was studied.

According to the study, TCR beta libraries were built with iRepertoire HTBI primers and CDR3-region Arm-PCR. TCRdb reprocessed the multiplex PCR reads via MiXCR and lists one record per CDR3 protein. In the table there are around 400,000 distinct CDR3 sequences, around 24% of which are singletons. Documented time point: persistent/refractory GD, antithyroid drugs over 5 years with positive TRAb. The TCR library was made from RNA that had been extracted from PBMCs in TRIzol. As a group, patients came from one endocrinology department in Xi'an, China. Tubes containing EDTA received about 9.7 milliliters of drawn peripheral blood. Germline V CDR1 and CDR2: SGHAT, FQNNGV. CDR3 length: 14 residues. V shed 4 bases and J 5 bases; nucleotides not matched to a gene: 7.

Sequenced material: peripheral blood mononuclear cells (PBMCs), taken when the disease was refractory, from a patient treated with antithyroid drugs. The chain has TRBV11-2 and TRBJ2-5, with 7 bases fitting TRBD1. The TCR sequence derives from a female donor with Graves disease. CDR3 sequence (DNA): TGTGCCAGCAGCTCGACAGGGAGTCGGGAGACCCAGTACTTC. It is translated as CASSSTGSRETQYF.